This T cell receptor beta chain was obtained from a study of cytomegalovirus exposure and HLA in healthy donors. About the study: In a previous analysis, 117 million unique TCR beta sequences were found from 150 million to 200 million T cells.

This PCR relied on a set of 60 Vbeta primers and 13 Jbeta primers. Produced via immunoSEQ multiplex PCR; TCRdb's table is partial and in-frame only. Here the sample spans more than 80,000 clones, approximately 70% being singletons. Study results and limitations: Earlier analysis looked at TCR beta V segments, and most were productive about 87% or about 30% of the time. HLA alleles showed associations with 16,951 TCR beta sequences in a later analysis, at a 0.05 false discovery rate. Most TCR sequences were seen very rarely across donors, but some public TCRs occurred in many.

Germline-derived CDR1 and CDR2 are SGHNT and YYREEE (reference sequence). The CDR3 has 14 amino acids. V gave up 1 base and J gave up 8 bases, with 16 bases separating them. Note on this clone: Its specificity is not known.

The chain employs TRBV5-4 and TRBJ2-7, with a possible D match to TRBD1 (6 bases). This clonotype was obtained from a man aged 50 to 60 in good health and CMV-seronegative. Specimen: PBMCs. The CDR3 loop is CASSLSPGAPQQYV. Here the CDR3 DNA reads TGTGCCAGCAGCTTGTCCCCAGGGGCCCCCCAGCAGTACGTC.